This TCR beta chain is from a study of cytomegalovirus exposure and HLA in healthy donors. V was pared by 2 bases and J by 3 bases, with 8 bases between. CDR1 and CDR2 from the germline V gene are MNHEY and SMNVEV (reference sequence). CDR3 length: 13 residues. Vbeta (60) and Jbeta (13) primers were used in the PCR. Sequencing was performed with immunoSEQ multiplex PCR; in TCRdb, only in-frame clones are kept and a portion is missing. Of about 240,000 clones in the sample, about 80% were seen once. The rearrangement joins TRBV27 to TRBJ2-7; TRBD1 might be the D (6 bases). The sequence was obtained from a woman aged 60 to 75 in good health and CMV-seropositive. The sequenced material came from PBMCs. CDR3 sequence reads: CASSLEQGYEQYF. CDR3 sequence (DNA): TGTGCCAGCAGTTTAGAACAGGGCTACGAGCAGTACTTC.